Here is one T cell receptor beta chain with its context. The libraries were made with immunoSEQ v3. Using immunoSEQ multiplex PCR, the repertoire was profiled, and TCRdb retains in-frame clones only, with some absent. The table records roughly 20,000 clones, about 79% of them present only once. This specimen comes from a study of TIL therapy for anti-PD-1-resistant metastatic lung cancer. Overall study: Median tumor mutation burden was around 1.6 mutations per megabase.

Time point: pre-treatment sample, taken before nivolumab and TIL therapy. Patients were adults with stage 4 NSCLC. Sequenced here: blood, sampled at baseline. This TCR was sampled from a person between 30 and 80 years old with non-small cell lung cancer.

The DNA of the CDR3 is TGTGCCAGCAGCTTAGGGACAGGGGTCTATGGCTACACCTTC. This sequence encodes CASSLGTGVYGYTF. This chain uses TRBV5-6 with TRBJ1-2; 10 nucleotides align to TRBD1. Germline V gene data show CDR1 as SGHDT and CDR2 as YYEEEE. Trimming cost V 2 bases and J 4 bases; bases outside gene matches: 2. CDR3 size: 14 residues.